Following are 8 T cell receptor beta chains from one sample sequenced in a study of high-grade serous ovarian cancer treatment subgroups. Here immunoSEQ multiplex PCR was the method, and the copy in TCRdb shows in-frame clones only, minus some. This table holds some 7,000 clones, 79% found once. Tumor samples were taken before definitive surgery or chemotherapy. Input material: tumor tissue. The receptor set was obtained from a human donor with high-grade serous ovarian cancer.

CDR3 DNA sequence: TGTGCCAGCACCCCTCCCGCCGGACTAGCGCTGACCGGGGAGCTGTTTTTT. Protein: CASTPPAGLALTGELFF. The chain uses TRBV11-3 and TRBJ2-2; TRBD2 matches at 9 bases. CDR3 size: 17 residues. The germline V gene encodes CDR1 SGHNT and CDR2 YENEEA. V lost 7 bases, J lost 5 bases, and 14 bases stayed unmatched.

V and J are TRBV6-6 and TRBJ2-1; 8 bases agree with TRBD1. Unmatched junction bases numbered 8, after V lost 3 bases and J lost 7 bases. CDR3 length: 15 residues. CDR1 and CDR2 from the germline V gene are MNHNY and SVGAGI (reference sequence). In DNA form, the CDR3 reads TGTGCCAGCAGTTATTCGGGACAGGATAGTAATGAGCAGTTCTTC. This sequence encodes CASSYSGQDSNEQFF.

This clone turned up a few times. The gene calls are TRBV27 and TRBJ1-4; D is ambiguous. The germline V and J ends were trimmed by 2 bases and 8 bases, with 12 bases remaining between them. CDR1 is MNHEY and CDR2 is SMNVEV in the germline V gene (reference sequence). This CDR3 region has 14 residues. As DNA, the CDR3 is TGTGCCAGCAGTTTAGCTCGGGAGAGGGAAAAACTGTTTTTT. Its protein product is CASSLAREREKLFF.

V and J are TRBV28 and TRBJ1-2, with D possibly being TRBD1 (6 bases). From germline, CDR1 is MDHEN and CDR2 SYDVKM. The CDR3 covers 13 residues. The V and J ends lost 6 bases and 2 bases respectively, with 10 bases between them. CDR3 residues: CASSSDRNYGYTF. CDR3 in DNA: TGTGCCAGCAGCTCCGACAGGAACTATGGCTACACCTTC.

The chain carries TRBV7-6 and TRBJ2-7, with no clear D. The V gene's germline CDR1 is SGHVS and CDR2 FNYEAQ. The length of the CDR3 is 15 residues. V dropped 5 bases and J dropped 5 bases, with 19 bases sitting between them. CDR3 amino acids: CASSPTPRVHDEQYF. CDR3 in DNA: TGTGCCAGCAGCCCGACCCCACGAGTTCACGACGAGCAGTACTTC.

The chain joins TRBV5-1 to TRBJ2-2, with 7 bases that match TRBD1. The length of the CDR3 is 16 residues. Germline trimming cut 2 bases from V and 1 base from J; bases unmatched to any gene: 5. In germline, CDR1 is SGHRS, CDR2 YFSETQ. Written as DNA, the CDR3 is TGCGCCAGCAGCTTCCCGGGACAGAGGAACACCGGGGAGCTGTTTTTT. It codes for CASSFPGQRNTGELFF. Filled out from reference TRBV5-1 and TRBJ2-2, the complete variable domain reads KAGVTQTPRYLIKTRGQQVTLSCSPISGHRSVSWYQQTPGQGLQFLFEYFSETQRNKGNFPGRFSGRQFSNSRSEMNVSTLELGDSALYLCASSFPGQRNTGELFFGEGSRLTVL.

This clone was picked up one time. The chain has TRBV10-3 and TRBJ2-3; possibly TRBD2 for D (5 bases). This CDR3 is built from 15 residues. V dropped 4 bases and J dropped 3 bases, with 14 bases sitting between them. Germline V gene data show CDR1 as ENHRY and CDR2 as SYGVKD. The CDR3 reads CAISGGYPGTDTQYF. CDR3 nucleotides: TGTGCCATCAGTGGAGGCTACCCGGGGACAGATACGCAGTATTTT.

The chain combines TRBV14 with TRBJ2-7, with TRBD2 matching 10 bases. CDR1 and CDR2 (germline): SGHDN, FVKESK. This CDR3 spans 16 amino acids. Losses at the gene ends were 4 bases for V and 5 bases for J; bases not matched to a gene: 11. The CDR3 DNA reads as TGTGCCAGCAGCCGCCTAGCGGGAGTTAGTACCGACGAGCAGTACTTC. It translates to CASSRLAGVSTDEQYF.